The present TCR beta chain was sequenced within a study of beta chain features in type 1 diabetes. This clone came up once. What it recognizes is unknown. The investigators reverse transcribed all of the isolated RNA, so they sequenced expressed TCRB transcripts. Assay: immunoSEQ multiplex PCR; the TCRdb copy retains only in-frame clones and omits some. Of approximately 170,000 clones listed, approximately 8% are singletons. Study-level points and caveats: Among all four CD4+ subsets, Type 1 diabetes patients had TCRB CDR3s that were moderately but significantly shorter.

There was one heparinised blood draw per donor, averaging about 120 mL. Trimming took 6 bases from V and 5 from J, leaving 10 bases between them. The germline V gene has CDR1 MDHEN and CDR2 SYDVKM. This CDR3 is 13 amino acids long. V is TRBV28 and J is TRBJ2-2, with D unclear. This clonotype was obtained from a man aged 18 to 29 with type 1 diabetes. Sequenced: central memory CD4+ T cells from blood. CDR3 residues: CASRKEQTGELFF. Written as DNA, the CDR3 is TGTGCCAGCAGAAAGGAACAGACCGGGGAGCTGTTTTTT.